The table lists the clone carrying this T cell receptor beta chain with many counts. Its antigen is not known. The data were obtained in a study of metastatic and nonmetastatic thyroid tumors. Study-level findings and limits: The study reportedly found significantly higher TCR beta diversity in malignant thyroid tumors than benign nodules, in blood and tumor.

As originally analysed: In papillary thyroid cancer, a distant-metastasis classifier was built using CDR3 differences across clinicopathological groups. TCRdb re-called the PCR reads through MiXCR. The V and J calls were determined by TCRdb, not by the authors. This sample has 40,000 or so clones, with more than 15% found just once. With 7 bases removed from V and 8 bases from J, the gap between germline ends came to 17 bases. Germline V lookup: CDR1 SNHLY, CDR2 FYNNEI. This CDR3 has 13 amino acids. Before thyroid surgery, none of the patients had received any treatment. This TCR derives from a female donor with papillary thyroid cancer or a benign thyroid nodule (not recorded which). Some clones in this sample may be carry-over from other donors' samples. The V and J genes are TRBV2 and TRBJ1-1, with D possibly matching TRBD1 (5 bases). Sequencing was performed on blood. The CDR3 spells CASNLQTGTEAFF. The CDR3 coding sequence is TGTGCCAGCAACTTACAAACAGGAACCGAAGCTTTCTTT.